Listed here are 17 T cell receptor beta chains from one sample, sequenced in a study of cytomegalovirus exposure and HLA in healthy donors. The PCR was carried out with 60 Vbeta primers and 13 Jbeta primers. TCRdb's copy holds only in-frame clones and misses some; the assay was immunoSEQ multiplex PCR. Of about 70,000 clones listed, around 70% are singletons. The sample taken for sequencing was PBMCs. These receptors were obtained from a human donor in good health.

The V call is TRBV7-9, the J call TRBJ2-3; TRBD2 agrees at 10 bases. V lost 8 bases, J lost 2 bases, and 10 bases stayed unmatched. The CDR3 loop spans 16 amino acids. Germline-derived CDR1 and CDR2 are SEHNR and FQNEAQ (reference sequence). The CDR3 nucleotides read TGTGCCAGCGGCCCGGGACTAGCGAGGAACACAGATACGCAGTATTTT. It encodes CASGPGLARNTDTQYF.

The CDR3 here is CASSGLSGTQYF. The CDR3 bases are TGTGCCAGCAGCGGCCTTAGCGGTACGCAGTATTTT. The chain joins TRBV9 to TRBJ2-3, with D perhaps TRBD2 (6 bases). Germline CDR1 SGDLS, CDR2 YYNGEE. Trimming removed 3 bases from V and 8 bases from J, with 10 bases in between. The CDR3 consists of 12 residues.

This chain uses TRBV5-1 with TRBJ2-5, with D tentatively TRBD2 (5 bases). The J call may not be correct, given that the DNA end is closer to TRBJ2-7. The CDR3 sequence is 15 residues long. Per the germline V gene, CDR1 is SGHRS and CDR2 is YFSETQ. The CDR3 nucleotides read TGCGCCAGCAGCTTGGGTAGGACTGACTCCTACGAGCAGTACTTC. It encodes CASSLGRTDSYEQYF.

This clone was recorded a few times. The chain uses TRBV9 and TRBJ1-1; D not certain. The CDR3 loop spans 15 amino acids. The V end was cut by 0 bases, the J end by 5 bases, with 14 bases between. Germline V gives CDR1 SGDLS, CDR2 YYNGEE. The CDR3 region is CASSVAEAGRTEAFF. In DNA, the CDR3 is TGTGCCAGCAGCGTAGCCGAAGCGGGGAGGACTGAAGCTTTCTTT. Together with reference TRBV9 and TRBJ1-1, the CDR3 gives the full variable domain: DSGVTQTPKHLITATGQRVTLRCSPRSGDLSVYWYQQSLDQGLQFLIQYYNGEERAKGNILERFSAQQFPDLHSELNLSSLELGDSALYFCASSVAEAGRTEAFFGQGTRLTVV.

This clone was recorded only once. The chain joins TRBV5-1 to TRBJ2-1; D remains unclear. The CDR3 extends over 14 amino acids. V was clipped by 4 bases and J by 8 bases, with 16 bases between them. The V gene's germline CDR1 is SGHRS and CDR2 YFSETQ. The CDR3 protein is CASSPGQSGDEQFF. CDR3 nucleotides: TGCGCCAGCAGCCCCGGCCAGAGTGGAGATGAGCAGTTCTTC.

This clone was detected only once. The chain couples TRBV5-4 to TRBJ2-5; tentatively, D is TRBD1 (8 bases). This CDR3 has 16 residues. Trimming removed 4 bases from V and 4 bases from J, with 20 bases in between. CDR1 SGHNT and CDR2 YYREEE come from the germline V gene (reference sequence). CDR3 region: CASSLARTGRGETQYF. CDR3 nucleotide sequence: TGTGCCAGCAGCCTCGCGCGGACAGGGAGGGGAGAGACCCAGTACTTC.

The chain combines TRBV30 with TRBJ1-4; D gene unclear. V was cut by 6 bases and J by 2 bases, with 13 bases left in between. This CDR3 is built from 14 residues. Germline CDR1 and CDR2: GTSNPN and SVGIG (reference sequence). CDR3 nucleotides: TGTGCCTGTACAGACCCGATCACTAATGAAAAACTGTTTTTT. This codes for CACTDPITNEKLFF.

This clone was detected only a few times. The CDR3 sequence is CASSSWLDRGYEQYF. As DNA, the CDR3 is TGTGCCAGCAGCTCTTGGCTCGACAGGGGTTACGAGCAGTACTTC. The chain employs TRBV7-9 and TRBJ2-7; 8 bases line up with TRBD1. The CDR3 is made up of 15 amino acids. The germline gives CDR1 SEHNR, CDR2 FQNEAQ (reference sequence). V gave up 4 bases and J gave up 4 bases; unmatched junction bases: 9.

The rearrangement uses TRBV6-1 and TRBJ2-7; maybe TRBD1 (5 bases). V gave up 6 bases and J gave up 3 bases, with 6 bases separating them. This CDR3 region has 11 residues. CDR1 and CDR2 (germline): MNHNS, SASEGT. DNA of the CDR3: TGTGCCAGCAGGCAGGGCTACGAGCAGTACTTC. This translates into CASRQGYEQYF.

This sequence joins TRBV2 and TRBJ1-2; tentative D call: TRBD1 (5 bases). Per the germline V gene, CDR1 is SNHLY and CDR2 is FYNNEI. This CDR3 region has 12 residues. Trimming pared 3 bases from V and 8 bases from J, leaving 10 bases between. The CDR3 spells CASSEVGLGYTF. The CDR3 bases are TGTGCCAGCAGTGAGGTGGGACTAGGCTACACCTTC.

This clone has more than one count but fewer than ten. V usage is TRBV9 and J usage is TRBJ2-7; maybe TRBD1 (6 bases). V lost 0 bases and J lost 0, with 13 bases in between. The germline V gene has CDR1 SGDLS and CDR2 YYNGEE. The CDR3 runs 16 residues. CDR3 coding DNA: TGTGCCAGCAGCGTAGGTCCCCAGGGGAGCTCCTACGAGCAGTACTTC. It translates to CASSVGPQGSSYEQYF. Supplemented by reference TRBV9 and TRBJ2-7, the full variable domain reads DSGVTQTPKHLITATGQRVTLRCSPRSGDLSVYWYQQSLDQGLQFLIQYYNGEERAKGNILERFSAQQFPDLHSELNLSSLELGDSALYFCASSVGPQGSSYEQYFGPGTRLTVT.

This chain links TRBV7-9 with TRBJ1-2; D gene uncertain. This CDR3 contains 11 residues. The germline V gene encodes CDR1 SEHNR and CDR2 FQNEAQ (reference sequence). V lost 5 bases, J lost 7 bases, and 8 bases lay in between. The chain's CDR3 is CASSTSGGYTF. CDR3 in DNA: TGTGCCAGCAGCACTAGTGGTGGCTACACCTTC.

This clone was picked up a small number of times. The genes are TRBV7-2 and TRBJ2-1; 7 nucleotides match TRBD2. The CDR3 runs to 16 residues. The J segment lost 3 bases and the V segment lost 3 bases, leaving 8 bases of the junction unmatched. Germline V gene data show CDR1 as SGHTA and CDR2 as FQGNSA. CDR3 nucleotide sequence: TGTGCCAGCAGCTTTTCTGGGGGAGGGATCTACAATGAGCAGTTCTTC. Translating it yields CASSFSGGGIYNEQFF.

This clone was seen only once. V and J are TRBV10-2 and TRBJ2-2; 9 nucleotides line up with TRBD1. This CDR3 has 14 residues. V shed 6 bases and J 7 bases; nucleotides not matched to a gene: 6. CDR1 and CDR2 (germline): WSHSY, SAAADI. CDR3 bases: TGCGCCAGCAGGGGGATGACAGGGGGCGGGGAGCTGTTTTTT. Translated: CASRGMTGGGELFF.

The rearrangement uses TRBV5-1 and TRBJ2-5; 8 bases align to TRBD2. Germline-derived CDR1 and CDR2 are SGHRS and YFSETQ. Unmatched junction bases numbered 14, after V lost 3 bases and J lost 4 bases. The CDR3 totals 17 residues. The CDR3: CASSSAGGGLVRETQYF. In DNA, the CDR3 is TGCGCCAGCAGCTCCGCCGGGGGGGGACTAGTGCGAGAGACCCAGTACTTC.

The chain carries TRBV30 and TRBJ1-1; 8 positions match TRBD1. This CDR3 has 11 amino acids. Trimming cost V 5 bases and J 6 bases; bases outside gene matches: 2. Per germline, CDR1 GTSNPN and CDR2 SVGIG (reference sequence). This CDR3 reads CAWGTGAEAFF. CDR3 sequence (DNA): TGTGCCTGGGGGACAGGCGCTGAAGCTTTCTTT.

The V call is TRBV5-5, the J call TRBJ1-2; 9 bases line up with TRBD1. This CDR3 spans 15 amino acids. Per the germline V gene, CDR1 is SGHKS and CDR2 is YYEKEE (reference sequence). With V trimmed by 4 bases and J by 4 bases, 8 bases remained unmatched. This CDR3 is CASSAQGAIFYGYTF. CDR3 nucleotides: TGTGCCAGCAGCGCACAGGGGGCAATCTTCTATGGCTACACCTTC.